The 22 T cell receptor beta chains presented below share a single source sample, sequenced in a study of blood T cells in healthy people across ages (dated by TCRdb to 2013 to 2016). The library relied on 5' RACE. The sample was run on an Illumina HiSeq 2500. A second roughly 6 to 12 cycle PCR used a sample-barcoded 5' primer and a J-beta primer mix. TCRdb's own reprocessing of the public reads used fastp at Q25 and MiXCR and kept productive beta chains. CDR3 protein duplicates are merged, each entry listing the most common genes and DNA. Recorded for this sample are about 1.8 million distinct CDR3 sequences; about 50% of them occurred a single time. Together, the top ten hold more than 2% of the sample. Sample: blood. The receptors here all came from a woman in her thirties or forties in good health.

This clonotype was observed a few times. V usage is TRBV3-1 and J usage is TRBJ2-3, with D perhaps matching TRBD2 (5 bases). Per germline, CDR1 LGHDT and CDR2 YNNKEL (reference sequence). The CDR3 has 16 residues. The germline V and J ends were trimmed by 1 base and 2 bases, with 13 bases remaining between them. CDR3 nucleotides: TGTGCCAGCAGCCAAGTTTCAGCGGAAATCACAGATACGCAGTATTTT. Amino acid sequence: CASSQVSAEITDTQYF.

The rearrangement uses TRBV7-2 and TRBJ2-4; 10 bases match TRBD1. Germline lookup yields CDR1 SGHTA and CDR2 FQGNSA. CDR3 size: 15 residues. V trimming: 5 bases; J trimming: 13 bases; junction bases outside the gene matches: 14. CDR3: CASSAWDRGRGAQYF. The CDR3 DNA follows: TGTGCCAGCAGCGCCTGGGACAGGGGTCGGGGGGCCCAGTACTTC.

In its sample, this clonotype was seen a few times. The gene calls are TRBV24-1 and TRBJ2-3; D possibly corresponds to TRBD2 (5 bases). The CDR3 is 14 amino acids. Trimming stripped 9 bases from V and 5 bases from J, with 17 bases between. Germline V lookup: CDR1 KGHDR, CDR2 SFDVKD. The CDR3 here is CATAPPGDKDTQYF. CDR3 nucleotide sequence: TGTGCCACCGCCCCCCCCGGGGATAAAGATACGCAGTATTTT.

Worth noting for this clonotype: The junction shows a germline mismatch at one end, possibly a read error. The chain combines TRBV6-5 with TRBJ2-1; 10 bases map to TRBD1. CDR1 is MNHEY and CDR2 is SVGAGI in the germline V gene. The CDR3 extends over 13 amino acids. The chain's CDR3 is CTSSTGTGVEQFF. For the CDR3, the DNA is TGTACCAGCAGTACTGGGACAGGGGTTGAGCAGTTCTTC.

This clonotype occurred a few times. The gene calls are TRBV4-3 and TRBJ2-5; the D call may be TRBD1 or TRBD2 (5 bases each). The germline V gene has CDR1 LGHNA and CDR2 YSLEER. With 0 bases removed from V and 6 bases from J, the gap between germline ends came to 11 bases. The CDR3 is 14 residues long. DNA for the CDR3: TGCGCCAGCAGCCAAGAGGGGGACGGGCAGACCCAGTACTTC. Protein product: CASSQEGDGQTQYF.

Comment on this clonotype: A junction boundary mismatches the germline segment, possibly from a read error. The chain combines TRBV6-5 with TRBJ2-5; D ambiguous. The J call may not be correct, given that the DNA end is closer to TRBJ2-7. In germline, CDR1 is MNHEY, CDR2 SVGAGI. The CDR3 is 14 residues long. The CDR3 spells CASSNSIYNYEQYF. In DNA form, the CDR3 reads TGTGCCAGCAGTAACTCGATATATAACTACGAGCAGTACTTC.

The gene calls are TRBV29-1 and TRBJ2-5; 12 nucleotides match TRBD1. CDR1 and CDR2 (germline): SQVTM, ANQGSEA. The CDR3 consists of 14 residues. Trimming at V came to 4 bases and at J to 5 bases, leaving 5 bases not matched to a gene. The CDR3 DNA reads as TGCAGCGTTGTCGGGACAGGGGGCTTGGAGACCCAGTACTTC. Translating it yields CSVVGTGGLETQYF.

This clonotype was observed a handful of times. In nucleotides, the CDR3 is TGTGCCAGCAGCGTAGTTGAGTGGGAGACCCAGTACTTC. Translating gives CASSVVEWETQYF. V is TRBV9 and J is TRBJ2-5; D is unclear. V shed 0 bases and J shed 5 bases, with 8 bases lying between them. Germline V gene sequence: CDR1 SGDLS, CDR2 YYNGEE. There are 13 residues in the CDR3.

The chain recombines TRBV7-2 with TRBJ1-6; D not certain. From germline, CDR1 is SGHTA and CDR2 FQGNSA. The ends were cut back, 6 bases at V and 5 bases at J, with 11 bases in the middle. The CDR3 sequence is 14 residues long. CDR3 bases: TGTGCCAGCAGTAGGCAGGTTAATAATTCACCCCTCCACTTT. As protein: CASSRQVNNSPLHF.

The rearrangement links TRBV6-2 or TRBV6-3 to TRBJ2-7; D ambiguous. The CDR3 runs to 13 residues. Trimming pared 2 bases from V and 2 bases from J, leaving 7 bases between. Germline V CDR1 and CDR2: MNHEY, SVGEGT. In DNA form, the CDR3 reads TGTGCCAGCAGTTACGGAGCTCCCTACGAGCAGTACTTC. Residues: CASSYGAPYEQYF.

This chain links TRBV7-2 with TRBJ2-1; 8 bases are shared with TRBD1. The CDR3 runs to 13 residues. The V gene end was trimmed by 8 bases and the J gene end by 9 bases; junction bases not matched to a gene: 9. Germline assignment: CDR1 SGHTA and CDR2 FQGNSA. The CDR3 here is CASQGAVPGEQFF. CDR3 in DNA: TGTGCCAGCCAGGGGGCGGTCCCGGGTGAGCAGTTCTTC. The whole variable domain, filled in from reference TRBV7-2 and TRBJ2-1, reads GAGVSQSPSNKVTEKGKDVELRCDPISGHTALYWYRQSLGQGLEFLIYFQGNSAPDKSGLPSDRFSAERTGGSVSTLTIQRTQQEDSAVYLCASQGAVPGEQFFGPGTRLTVL.

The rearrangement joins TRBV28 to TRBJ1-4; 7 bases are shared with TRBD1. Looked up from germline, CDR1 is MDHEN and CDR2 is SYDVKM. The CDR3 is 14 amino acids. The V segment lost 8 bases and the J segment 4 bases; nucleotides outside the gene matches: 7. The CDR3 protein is CASVHRGVNEKLFF. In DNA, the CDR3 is TGTGCCAGCGTCCACAGGGGCGTTAATGAAAAACTGTTTTTT.

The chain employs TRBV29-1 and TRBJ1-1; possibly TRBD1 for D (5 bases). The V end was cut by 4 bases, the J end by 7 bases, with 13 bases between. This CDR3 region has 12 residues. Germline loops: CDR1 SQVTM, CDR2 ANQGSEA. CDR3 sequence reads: CSVVGWGNEAFF. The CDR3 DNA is TGCAGCGTTGTGGGTTGGGGGAATGAAGCTTTCTTT.

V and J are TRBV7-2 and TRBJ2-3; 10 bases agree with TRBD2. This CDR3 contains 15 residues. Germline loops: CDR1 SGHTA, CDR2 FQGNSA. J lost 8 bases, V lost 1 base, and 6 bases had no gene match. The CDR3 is CASSLGTSGTPTQYF. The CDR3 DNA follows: TGTGCCAGCAGCTTAGGGACTAGCGGCACTCCTACGCAGTATTTT.

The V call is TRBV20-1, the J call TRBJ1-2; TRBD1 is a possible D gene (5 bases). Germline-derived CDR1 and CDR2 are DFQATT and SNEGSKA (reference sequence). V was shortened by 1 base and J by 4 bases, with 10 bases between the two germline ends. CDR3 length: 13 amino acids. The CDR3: CSARGGDTYGYTF. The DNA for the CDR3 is TGCAGTGCTAGAGGAGGGGATACCTATGGCTACACCTTC.

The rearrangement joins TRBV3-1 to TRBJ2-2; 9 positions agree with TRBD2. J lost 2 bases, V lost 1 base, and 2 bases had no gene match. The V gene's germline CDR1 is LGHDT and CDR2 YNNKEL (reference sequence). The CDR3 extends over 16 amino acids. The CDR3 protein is CASSQGLAVNTGELFF. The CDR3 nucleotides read TGTGCCAGCAGCCAAGGACTAGCGGTTAACACCGGGGAGCTGTTTTTT.

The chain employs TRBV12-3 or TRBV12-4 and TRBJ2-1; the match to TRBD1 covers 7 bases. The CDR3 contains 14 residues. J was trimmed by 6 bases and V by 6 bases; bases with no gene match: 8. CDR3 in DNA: TGTGCCAGCAGCTCTGGACAGGCACCCAATGAGCAGTTCTTC. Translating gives CASSSGQAPNEQFF.

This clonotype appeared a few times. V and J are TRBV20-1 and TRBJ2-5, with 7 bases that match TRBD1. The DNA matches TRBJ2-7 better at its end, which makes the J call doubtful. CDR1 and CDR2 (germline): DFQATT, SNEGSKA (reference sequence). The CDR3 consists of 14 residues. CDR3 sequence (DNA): TGCAGTGCTACCCGACAGGGATCTGGGAGCGAGCAGTACTTC. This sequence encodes CSATRQGSGSEQYF.

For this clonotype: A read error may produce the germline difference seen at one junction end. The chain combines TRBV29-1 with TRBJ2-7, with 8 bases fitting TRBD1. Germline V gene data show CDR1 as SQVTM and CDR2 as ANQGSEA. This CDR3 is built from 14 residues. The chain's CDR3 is CSVSLDRVGYKQYF. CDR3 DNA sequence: TGCAGCGTTTCCCTGGACAGGGTTGGCTACAAGCAGTACTTC.

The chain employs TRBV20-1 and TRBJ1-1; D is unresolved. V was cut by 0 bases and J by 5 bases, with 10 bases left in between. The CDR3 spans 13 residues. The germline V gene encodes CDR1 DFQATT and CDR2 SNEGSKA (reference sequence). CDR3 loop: CSAREPGKTEAFF. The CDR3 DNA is TGCAGTGCTAGAGAACCCGGAAAGACTGAAGCTTTCTTT.

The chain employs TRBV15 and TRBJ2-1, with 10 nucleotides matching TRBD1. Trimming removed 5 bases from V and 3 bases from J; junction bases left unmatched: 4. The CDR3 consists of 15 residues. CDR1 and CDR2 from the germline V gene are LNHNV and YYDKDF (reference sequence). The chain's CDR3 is CATSDRDRGYNEQFF. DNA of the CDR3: TGTGCCACCAGCGACCGGGACAGGGGCTACAATGAGCAGTTCTTC.

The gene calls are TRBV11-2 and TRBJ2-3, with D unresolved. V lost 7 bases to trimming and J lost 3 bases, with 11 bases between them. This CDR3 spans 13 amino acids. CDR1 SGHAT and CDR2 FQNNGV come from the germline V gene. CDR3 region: CASNSWSTDTQYF. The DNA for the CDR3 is TGTGCCAGCAACTCATGGTCAACAGATACGCAGTATTTT.